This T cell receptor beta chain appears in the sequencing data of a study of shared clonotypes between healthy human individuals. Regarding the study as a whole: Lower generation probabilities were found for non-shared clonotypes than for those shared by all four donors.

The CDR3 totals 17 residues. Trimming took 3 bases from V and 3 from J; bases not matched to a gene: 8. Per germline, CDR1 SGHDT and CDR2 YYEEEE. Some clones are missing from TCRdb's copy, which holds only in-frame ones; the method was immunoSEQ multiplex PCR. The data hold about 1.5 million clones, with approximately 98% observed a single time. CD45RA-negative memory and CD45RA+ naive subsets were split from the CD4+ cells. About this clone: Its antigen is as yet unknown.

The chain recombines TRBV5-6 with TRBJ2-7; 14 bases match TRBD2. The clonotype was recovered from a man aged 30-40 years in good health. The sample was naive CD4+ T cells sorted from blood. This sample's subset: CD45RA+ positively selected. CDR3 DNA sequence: TGTGCCAGCAGCTCCGGGACTAGCGGGAGTTTCTTCTACGAGCAGTACTTC. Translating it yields CASSSGTSGSFFYEQYF.